This T cell receptor beta chain stems from a study of T cells in Graves' hyperthyroidism and ophthalmopathy (dated by TCRdb to between 2018 and 2020). For the wider study: Peripheral blood was sampled at the time of initial diagnosis, prior to any treatment. After blood sampling, hyperthyroidism patients were treated with methimazole at a starting dose of 30 mg daily, and ophthalmopathy patients were treated with high-dose intravenous methylprednisolone. Prospective prediction of ophthalmopathy was tested in an independent validation cohort of approximately 19 hyperthyroidism patients and some 17 patients who later progressed to ophthalmopathy. The paper reports TCR Vbeta CDR3 sequencing of over 120 peripheral blood samples: 40 to 45 ophthalmopathy, under 80 hyperthyroidism and some 17 progressor patients. For training and testing, the 100 or so patients in the discovery cohort were randomly divided in a 7:3 ratio. In more than five Graves' hyperthyroidism patients, the study also compared T-cell repertoires from thyroid tissue with T-cell repertoires from blood. To identify TCR V-J signatures that set the groups apart, the researchers used a discovery cohort of 100 or so patients, made up of under 50 with Graves' ophthalmopathy and 57 with stable Graves' hyperthyroidism.

Ophthalmopathy patients had moderately to severely active disease, Clinical Activity Score of at least 3, NOSPECS grade of at least 4, and duration under 3 months. Exclusion was applied to patients with uncontrolled infections, other autoimmune diseases, pregnancy or lactation. Diagnoses were based on clinical symptoms, serum thyroxine and TRAb, thyroid ultrasound and orbital computed tomography. Ficoll-Paque density gradient centrifugation was used to isolate PBMCs from about 9 ml of fresh peripheral blood. Total RNA was extracted with Trizol reagent, and quality was checked on an Agilent 2100 Bioanalyzer. The TCR beta CDR3 regions were amplified from RNA transcripts. For the first round of RT-PCR on the TCR CDR3, the HTBI primer set was used together with the Qiagen OneStep RT-PCR kit. Libraries were constructed in a second round of multiplex PCR, after which size selection and purification were carried out. Paired-end sequencing of the libraries was performed with 100 bp reads on an Illumina HiSeq2000. Per the original workflow: Raw data were processed with SOAPnuke, discarding reads with adapters, uncalled bases, mean Phred below 15, or no exact constant-primer or identifier match. High-quality paired reads were merged with COPE v1.2.5, and unique nucleotide sequences were defined as clonotypes. MiTCR v1.1 was used to align clonotypes to the IMGT TRBV, TRBD and TRBJ reference segments. The analysis was restricted to V-J combinations with a frequency above 0.0001, which together covered roughly 99% of the repertoires. The TCS score was defined as the ratio of F50 (clonal expansion) to E x V (chaos), calculated using BLOSUM62-based TCRdist between CDR3 peptides within each V-J. Welch's t-statistics and random forest reduced fewer than 600 V-J features to about 12, which were used in a naive Bayes classifier (R e1071). The similarity between thyroid and blood repertoires was quantified using the Morisita-Horn index. The raw public data were reprocessed by TCRdb itself: fastp quality trimming at Q25, MiXCR clonotype calling, in-frame beta chains only. Each CDR3 protein gets just one entry, which takes the most common genes and DNA from the rows behind it. What appears here as the V and J calls and clone size reflects TCRdb's work, not the paper's. Here the sample has more than 50,000 distinct CDR3 sequences; approximately 57% occur a single time. 2.5% to 4% of the sample belongs to the ten largest clones.

A word on this clonotype: Its antigen target is currently unknown. There are no base qualities to consult, and no much larger clone falls within one base.

The CDR3 contains 13 residues, cysteine and phenylalanine counted. The sequence is cut down to CDR3 DNA, 39 bases in frame from base 1. Trimming removed 6 bases from V and 9 bases from J; the gene matches leave 6 bases unexplained. Reading the germline V gene (reference sequence) gives CDR1 SEHNR and CDR2 FQNEAQ. What the study reported, not specific to this receptor: In validation, the model predicted progression to ophthalmopathy with approximately 71% sensitivity and roughly 75% specificity, a median of 6.5 months before onset. Most expanded thyroid clonotypes (frequency above 0.001) were also detected in blood, a finding suggesting that blood repertoires may reflect thyroid immune responses. No statistical method was used to fix the sample size in advance, and group allocation was not hidden from the investigators. Ophthalmopathy was separated from stable hyperthyroidism by a 13 V-J signature model, with 85% to 90% sensitivity and approximately 84% specificity obtained in cross-validation and 80%/75% obtained in testing.

This chain joins TRBV7-9 to TRBJ2-4, with TRBD1 matching 9 junction bases. This sequence originates from a woman aged 55 to 70 with Graves' ophthalmopathy. The sequencing input was blood. In nucleotide form, the sequence is TGTGCCAGCAGGATGGGACAGGGCGGCATTCAGTACTTC. It is translated as CASRMGQGGIQYF.